This TCR beta chain was sequenced in a study of T cells in Graves' hyperthyroidism and ophthalmopathy (dated by TCRdb to 2018 to 2020). Regarding the study in general: Peripheral blood was sampled at the time of initial diagnosis, prior to any treatment. To identify distinguishing TCR V-J signatures, a discovery cohort of 90 to 100 patients was used, comprising 40 to 45 with Graves' ophthalmopathy and 55 to 65 with stable Graves' hyperthyroidism. Whether ophthalmopathy could be predicted prospectively was tested in an independent validation cohort made up of roughly 19 hyperthyroidism patients plus 17 patients who later progressed to ophthalmopathy. The roughly 99 discovery patients were divided at random into training and test sets in a 7:3 ratio. The study also compared thyroid tissue and blood T-cell repertoires from several Graves' hyperthyroidism patients. After blood sampling, hyperthyroidism patients were treated with methimazole at a starting dose of 30 mg daily, and ophthalmopathy patients were treated with high-dose intravenous methylprednisolone. The paper reports TCR Vbeta CDR3 sequencing of about 140 peripheral blood samples: some 44 ophthalmopathy, 75 to 80 hyperthyroidism and around 17 progressor patients. Here is what the overall study found, with its caveats: Sample size was not statistically predetermined, and blinding of investigators to group allocation was not performed. A model built on a 13 V-J signature distinguished ophthalmopathy from stable hyperthyroidism, reaching roughly 88% sensitivity and approximately 81% specificity in cross-validation and 80%/75% in testing. In validation, progression to ophthalmopathy was predicted by the model with 55% to 71% sensitivity and 72% to 85% specificity, a median of 6.5 months before onset. Most expanded thyroid clonotypes (frequency above 0.001) were also detected in blood, a finding suggesting that blood repertoires may reflect thyroid immune responses.

Stable Graves' hyperthyroidism was defined as the absence of progression to ophthalmopathy over 18 months of follow-up. Hyperthyroidism patients were newly diagnosed, with disease duration under 2 months, and aged 18 to 65 years. The study excluded patients with uncontrolled infections, other autoimmune diseases, pregnancy or lactation. Diagnoses relied on clinical symptoms, serum thyroxine and TRAb, thyroid ultrasound and orbital computed tomography. PBMCs were separated from under 12 ml of fresh peripheral blood using Ficoll-Paque density gradient centrifugation. Total RNA was extracted with Trizol reagent, and quality was checked on an Agilent 2100 Bioanalyzer. This clonotype appeared many times. It lacks a known antigen. No base quality information exists; no much larger clone differs at one position. The TCR beta CDR3 regions were amplified from the RNA transcripts. The first round of RT-PCR for the TCR CDR3 was performed with the HTBI primer set and the Qiagen OneStep RT-PCR kit. Libraries were constructed in a second round of multiplex PCR, after which size selection and purification were carried out. Libraries were sequenced paired-end with 100 bp reads on an Illumina HiSeq2000. On the authors' methods: Raw data were processed with SOAPnuke, discarding reads with adapters, uncalled bases, mean Phred below 15, or no exact constant-primer or identifier match. COPE v1.2.5 was used to merge the high-quality paired reads, and each unique nucleotide sequence was defined as a clonotype. MiTCR v1.1 was used to align the clonotypes against IMGT TRBV, TRBD and TRBJ reference segments. The analysis included only V-J combinations with a frequency above 0.0001, which together covered 98% to 99.2% of the repertoires. A TCS score was defined as the ratio between F50 (clonal expansion) and ExV (chaos), using BLOSUM62-based TCRdist between CDR3 peptides within each V-J. Welch's t-statistics and random forest reduced fewer than 550 V-J features to around 14, which were used in a naive Bayes classifier (R e1071). Starting from the raw public reads, TCRdb applied fastp trimming at Q25, assembled clones with MiXCR and retained in-frame beta chains. Every distinct CDR3 protein forms one entry, paired with its most common genes and DNA. TCRdb, not the authors, supplied the V and J calls. A total of hundreds of thousands of distinct CDR3 sequences appear in this sample, 11% to 15% of them only once. The ten largest clones add up to 20% to 25% of the sample.

The CDR3 runs 14 amino acids, cysteine and phenylalanine included. Only the CDR3 DNA is retained, 42 bases long and in frame from the first base. The germline V gene provides CDR1 MNHEY and CDR2 SVGEGT. Trimming accounts for 2 bases at V and 10 bases at J, while the number of junction bases matched to no gene is 8. Here the chain combines TRBV6-2 or TRBV6-3 and TRBJ2-4, and TRBD2 aligns with 7 junction nucleotides. The receptor was isolated from a woman aged 30 to 39 with Graves' hyperthyroidism. Sequences were obtained from blood. The CDR3 protein: CASSYDSSGGIQYF. The DNA sequence follows: TGTGCCAGCAGTTACGATTCCTCCGGGGGGATTCAGTACTTC.